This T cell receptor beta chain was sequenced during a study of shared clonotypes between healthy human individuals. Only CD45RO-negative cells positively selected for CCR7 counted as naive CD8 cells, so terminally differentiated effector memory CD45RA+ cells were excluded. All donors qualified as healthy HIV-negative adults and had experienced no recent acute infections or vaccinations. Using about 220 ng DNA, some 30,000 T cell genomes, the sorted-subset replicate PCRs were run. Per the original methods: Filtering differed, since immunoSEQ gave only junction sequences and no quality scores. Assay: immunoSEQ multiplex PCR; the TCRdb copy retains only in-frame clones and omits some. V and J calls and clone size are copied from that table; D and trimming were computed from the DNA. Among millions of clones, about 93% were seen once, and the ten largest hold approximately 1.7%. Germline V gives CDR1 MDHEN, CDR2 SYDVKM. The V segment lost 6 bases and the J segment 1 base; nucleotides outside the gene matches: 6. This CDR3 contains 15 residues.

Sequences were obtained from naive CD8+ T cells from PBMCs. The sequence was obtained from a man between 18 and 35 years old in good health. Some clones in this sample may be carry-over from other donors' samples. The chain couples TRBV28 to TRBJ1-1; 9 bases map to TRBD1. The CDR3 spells CASRRQGEKNTEAFF. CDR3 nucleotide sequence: TGTGCCAGCAGGCGACAGGGGGAAAAGAACACTGAAGCTTTCTTT.